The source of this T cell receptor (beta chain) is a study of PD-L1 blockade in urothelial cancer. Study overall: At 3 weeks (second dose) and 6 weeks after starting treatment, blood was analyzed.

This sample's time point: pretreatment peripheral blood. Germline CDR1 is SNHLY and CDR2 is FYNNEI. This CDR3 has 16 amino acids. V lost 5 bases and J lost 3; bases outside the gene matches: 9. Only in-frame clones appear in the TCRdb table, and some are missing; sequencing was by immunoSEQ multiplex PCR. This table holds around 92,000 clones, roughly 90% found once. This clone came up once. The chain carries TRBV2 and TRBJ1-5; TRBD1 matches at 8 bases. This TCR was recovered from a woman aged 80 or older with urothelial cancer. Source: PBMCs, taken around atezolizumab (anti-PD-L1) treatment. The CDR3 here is CASSFPGTGINQPQHF. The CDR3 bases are TGTGCCAGCAGTTTCCCCGGGACAGGTATCAATCAGCCCCAGCATTTT.